The 23 T cell receptor beta chains below come from one sample, sequenced in a study of blood T cell repertoires in COVID-19. The data were produced by immunoSEQ multiplex PCR, yet TCRdb's version contains in-frame clones alone and is incomplete. The repertoire holds under 500,000 clones, with 85% to 90% as singletons. The specimen was peripheral blood. All receptors come from a woman aged 25 to 45 with acute or convalescent COVID-19.

The chain combines TRBV19 with TRBJ1-3, with a possible D match to TRBD1 (5 bases). CDR3 length: 14 amino acids. From germline, CDR1 is LNHDA and CDR2 SQIVND (reference sequence). V gave up 3 bases and J gave up 3 bases, with 9 bases separating them. The CDR3 DNA is TGTGCCAGTAGTATGGGGGACTTTGGAAACACCATATATTTT. It yields the protein CASSMGDFGNTIYF.

The chain uses TRBV2 and TRBJ1-2, with D perhaps matching TRBD1 (6 bases). V dropped 5 bases and J dropped 6 bases, with 7 bases sitting between them. The germline CDR1 and CDR2 sequences are SNHLY and FYNNEI. There are 11 residues in the CDR3. The CDR3 loop reads CASSTGHGYTF. The CDR3, as DNA: TGTGCCAGCAGTACAGGGCATGGCTACACCTTC. Full variable domain (rest looked up from reference TRBV2 and TRBJ1-2): EPEVTQTPSHQVTQMGQEVILRCVPISNHLYFYWYRQILGQKVEFLVSFYNNEISEKSEIFDDQFSVERPDGSNFTLKIRSTKLEDSAMYFCASSTGHGYTFGSGTRLTVV.

The genes are TRBV19 and TRBJ2-1, with D unresolved. The CDR3 is 15 residues long. Per the germline V gene, CDR1 is LNHDA and CDR2 is SQIVND (reference sequence). The V and J ends lost 2 bases and 0 bases respectively, with 8 bases between them. CDR3 DNA: TGTGCCAGTAGTATAAAACTGAGCTCCTACAATGAGCAGTTCTTC. Translated, it gives CASSIKLSSYNEQFF.

A word on this clone: This same CDR3 is encoded by further DNA sequences in the sample. The CDR3 DNA follows: TGTGCCTGGACTAGCGGGGTCTACAATGAGCAGTTCTTC. Amino acid sequence: CAWTSGVYNEQFF. V gene TRBV30 combines with J gene TRBJ2-1, with 9 bases lining up with TRBD2. CDR3 length equals 13 residues. Losses at the gene ends were 4 bases for V and 3 bases for J; bases not matched to a gene: 1. CDR1 is GTSNPN, CDR2 SVGIG, per germline (reference sequence).

This chain uses TRBV5-1 with TRBJ2-3, with D possibly matching TRBD1 (7 bases). Germline V lookup: CDR1 SGHRS, CDR2 YFSETQ. V was cut by 4 bases and J by 10 bases, with 13 bases left in between. CDR3 length: 12 residues. CDR3 residues: CASSTDREAQYF. The CDR3 DNA reads as TGCGCCAGCAGCACCGACAGGGAGGCGCAGTATTTT.

The table lists this clone with a count of one. The V gene is TRBV27, the J gene TRBJ2-7; TRBD2 matches at 7 bases. Germline V gene data show CDR1 as MNHEY and CDR2 as SMNVEV (reference sequence). The junction had 3 bases not matched to a gene; V was cut back by 4 bases and J by 3 bases. The CDR3 covers 13 residues. Written as DNA, the CDR3 is TGTGCCAGCAGTTATGGGACTAACTACGAGCAGTACTTC. Translated, it gives CASSYGTNYEQYF.

This clone was recorded a few times. Other DNA sequences from this sample encode an identical CDR3 as well. The chain employs TRBV30 and TRBJ1-6; D gene unclear. Germline V CDR1 and CDR2: GTSNPN, SVGIG (reference sequence). V lost 1 base and J lost 4, with 5 bases in between. The CDR3 consists of 13 residues. The CDR3 here is CAWSGQYNSPLHF. The CDR3 bases are TGTGCCTGGAGTGGGCAGTATAATTCACCCCTCCACTTT.

The chain is built from TRBV28 and TRBJ2-4; 7 nucleotides align to TRBD2. Unmatched junction bases numbered 8, after V lost 3 bases and J lost 3 bases. CDR3 length: 16 residues. Germline V gene sequence: CDR1 MDHEN, CDR2 SYDVKM. The CDR3 DNA reads TGTGCCAGCAGTTTGGACGGTGGGGGGGTCAAAAACATTCAGTACTTC. The encoded protein is CASSLDGGGVKNIQYF.

The gene calls are TRBV28 and TRBJ2-5; the match to TRBD2 covers 7 bases. Germline V CDR1 and CDR2: MDHEN, SYDVKM. V trimming: 4 bases; J trimming: 1 base; junction bases outside the gene matches: 9. There are 16 residues in the CDR3. The CDR3, as DNA: TGTGCCAGCAGTTCCCGGCGGGGGAGCCTCCAAGAGACCCAGTACTTC. It codes for CASSSRRGSLQETQYF.

In regard to this clone: Other nucleotide sequences in the sample specify the same CDR3. The chain uses TRBV5-6 and TRBJ2-7; 8 nucleotides match TRBD1. Germline CDR1 reads SGHDT; CDR2 reads YYEEEE. The ends lost 0 bases at V and 2 bases at J; junction bases unmatched: 1. This CDR3 has 14 amino acids. The CDR3 loop reads CASSLGTGTYEQYF. For the CDR3, the DNA is TGTGCCAGCAGCTTGGGGACAGGGACCTACGAGCAGTACTTC.

The chain has TRBV30 and TRBJ1-5; a possible D gene is TRBD1 (6 bases). With 3 bases removed from V and 2 bases from J, the gap between germline ends came to 11 bases. Germline values: CDR1 GTSNPN, CDR2 SVGIG (reference sequence). The CDR3 sequence is 14 residues long. The chain's CDR3 is CAWSADSGNQPQHF. DNA for the CDR3: TGTGCCTGGAGCGCGGACAGCGGCAATCAGCCCCAGCATTTT.

The V and J genes are TRBV11-2 and TRBJ2-1; 9 bases fit TRBD2. Germline CDR1 and CDR2: SGHAT and FQNNGV. The CDR3 covers 15 residues. The ends lost 1 base at V and 3 bases at J; junction bases unmatched: 1. This chain's CDR3 is CASSLVRGGYNEQFF. As DNA, the CDR3 is TGTGCCAGCAGCTTAGTGCGGGGGGGCTACAATGAGCAGTTCTTC.

The chain carries TRBV5-1 and TRBJ2-2; 8 positions match TRBD2. Germline V CDR1 and CDR2: SGHRS, YFSETQ. Losses at the gene ends were 1 base for V and 1 base for J; bases not matched to a gene: 3. The CDR3 runs 16 residues. The DNA of the CDR3 is TGCGCCAGCAGCTTGTTTGCGGGGGGGAACACCGGGGAGCTGTTTTTT. Protein product: CASSLFAGGNTGELFF.

The chain joins TRBV11-2 to TRBJ1-3; D is perhaps TRBD1 (6 bases). The CDR3 totals 15 residues. The germline V gene has CDR1 SGHAT and CDR2 FQNNGV. V was trimmed by 5 bases and J by 4 bases, leaving 15 bases between them. The DNA of the CDR3 is TGTGCCAGCAGCGTAACAGGGCCGAGGGGAAACACCATATATTTT. Residues: CASSVTGPRGNTIYF.

This clone was detected once. The chain couples TRBV5-1 to TRBJ2-1, with TRBD2 matching 12 bases. V shed 5 bases and J 4 bases; nucleotides not matched to a gene: 10. CDR1 SGHRS and CDR2 YFSETQ come from the germline V gene. CDR3 size: 17 residues. The chain's CDR3 is CASRKTSGGPGYNEQFF. The CDR3 nucleotides read TGCGCCAGCAGGAAGACTAGCGGGGGCCCCGGGTACAATGAGCAGTTCTTC.

This chain joins TRBV6-5 and TRBJ1-1; D not resolved. Looked up from germline, CDR1 is MNHEY and CDR2 is SVGAGI. The length of the CDR3 is 13 residues. Deletions cut 7 bases from V and 0 bases from J, with 9 bases between. The CDR3 is CASKLTMNTEAFF. Written as DNA, the CDR3 is TGTGCCAGCAAGCTTACCATGAACACTGAAGCTTTCTTT.

The chain couples TRBV14 to TRBJ2-5; 8 bases match TRBD2. V lost 3 bases to trimming and J lost 4 bases; unmatched junction nucleotides: 4. The CDR3 is 14 residues long. Germline assignment: CDR1 SGHDN and CDR2 FVKESK. The DNA of the CDR3 is TGTGCCAGCAGCCAGACCGCGGGGGGAGAGACCCAGTACTTC. Translating gives CASSQTAGGETQYF. The variable domain in full, with the rest retrieved from reference TRBV14 and TRBJ2-5, is EAGVTQFPSHSVIEKGQTVTLRCDPISGHDNLYWYRRVMGKEIKFLLHFVKESKQDESGMPNNRFLAERTGGTYSTLKVQPAELEDSGVYFCASSQTAGGETQYFGPGTRLLVL.

The chain couples TRBV30 to TRBJ1-4; unclear D gene. Germline CDR1 GTSNPN, CDR2 SVGIG (reference sequence). The germline V and J ends were trimmed by 3 bases and 8 bases, with 16 bases remaining between them. This CDR3 contains 14 residues. The CDR3 region is CAWSVGRAGEKLFF. The CDR3 DNA reads as TGTGCCTGGAGCGTGGGGAGGGCTGGCGAAAAACTGTTTTTT.

This rearrangement joins TRBV3-1 (or the pseudogene TRBV3-2) to TRBJ2-2; 8 nucleotides match TRBD2. V was pared by 3 bases and J by 0 bases, with 0 bases of the junction left unmatched. CDR1 and CDR2 (germline): LGHDT, YNNKEL (reference sequence). This CDR3 has 15 amino acids. The CDR3 here is CASSHGGANTGELFF. Written as DNA, the CDR3 is TGTGCCAGCAGCCACGGGGGGGCGAACACCGGGGAGCTGTTTTTT.

This clone occurred once. V is TRBV11-2 and J is TRBJ1-4, with D maybe TRBD1 (6 bases). Germline V gene data show CDR1 as SGHAT and CDR2 as FQNNGV. V lost 2 bases to trimming and J lost 8 bases, with 12 bases between them. This CDR3 has 14 amino acids. The CDR3 DNA reads as TGTGCCAGCAGCTTAAGGGGGTCTGGGGAAAAACTGTTTTTT. It translates to CASSLRGSGEKLFF.

The V and J genes are TRBV4-1 and TRBJ2-7; TRBD1 matches at 7 bases. CDR3 length: 15 residues. Germline loops: CDR1 MGHRA, CDR2 YSYEKL. After removal of 4 bases from V and 2 bases from J, the junction contained 8 bases not matched to a gene. This chain's CDR3 is CASSPRDSLAYEQYF. The CDR3 nucleotides read TGCGCCAGCAGCCCCCGGGACAGCTTAGCCTACGAGCAGTACTTC.

The rearrangement links TRBV29-1 to TRBJ1-1, with D hard to call. V shed 1 base and J shed 0 bases, with 6 bases lying between them. Germline V CDR1 and CDR2: SQVTM, ANQGSEA. CDR3 size: 13 residues. DNA for the CDR3: TGCAGCGTTGAAGGTAGCATGAACACTGAAGCTTTCTTT. As protein: CSVEGSMNTEAFF.

The chain is built from TRBV11-2 and TRBJ2-1; D might be TRBD1 (7 bases). The CDR3 loop spans 14 amino acids. Germline V lookup: CDR1 SGHAT, CDR2 FQNNGV. Trimming removed 5 bases from V and 4 bases from J, with 12 bases in between. CDR3 nucleotide sequence: TGTGCCAGCAGCCGCGGGACAGTGTACAATGAGCAGTTCTTC. Translated: CASSRGTVYNEQFF.